This note documents a single T cell receptor (beta chain) sequence. This clone's antigen is unknown. No much larger clone exists at a distance of one base, and base qualities are not known. This entry is derived from a study of cytomegalovirus exposure and HLA in healthy donors (dated by TCRdb to about 2017). Context from the whole study: An earlier analysis of more than 550 of the donors reported approximately 280 Gb of sequence data and about 120 million unique TCR beta sequences obtained from roughly 180 million T cells. In addition to the first cohort of 666 subjects, a separate validation cohort of approximately 120 different subjects was used. The number of donors typed differed by locus, with about 620-630 for A, B, C, DRB1 and DQB1, around 560 for DQA1, 600 to 610 for DPA1, and roughly 450 for DPB1. Four to six DR-DQ haplotypes were handled as single units for association and clustering, since linkage in the cohort was strong. An early release that covered fewer than 800 HLA-typed donors contained approximately 300 gigabases of sequencing data and 65 million to 100 million unique TCR sequences. The study used immunosequencing to profile the T cell repertoires of hundreds of subjects and linked those repertoires to cytomegalovirus serostatus. Donor age, sex, ethnicity and CMV serostatus were compiled together with the repertoire data. Across 398 genotyped donors of the cohort, an average of approximately 240,000 unique TCR beta nucleotide sequences per donor were sequenced, and roughly 20% of those sequences were non-productive. To predict cytomegalovirus infection status, the study brought together high-throughput TCR immunosequencing, statistical association of individual TCRs with disease status, and machine learning. All discovery cohort repertoires had been generated on a single sequencing platform. The genetic ancestry cluster associated with self-reported Caucasian donors included approximately 85% of the 300 to 400 genotyped donors. An earlier analysis of several hundred of the donors applied high-throughput TCR beta sequencing to assess whether each TCR beta V gene segment acted as functional or pseudogenic. A later analysis re-analyzed previously published TCR beta repertoires from 666 donors and added high-resolution HLA genotyping to study TCR occurrence patterns. A later genetic analysis used genome-wide SNP genotypes for about 60% of the roughly 700 donors, treating that subset as a discovery cohort. The aim of the study was to test whether cataloging public T cell receptors could identify signatures of past pathogen exposure. Rather than using new phenotypic data, the later analysis identified candidate immune exposures from TCR beta sequences and from how often those sequences occurred across donors. Class I and class II HLA loci were covered by the typing at four-digit resolution.

The library relied on the immunoSEQ multiplex PCR assay. For the multiplex PCR, a mixture combining 60 forward primers for TCR Vbeta segments and 13 reverse primers for TCR Jbeta segments was used. The CDR3 region of rearranged TCR beta genes was amplified from genomic DNA with a multiplex PCR assay. On the Illumina HiSeq System, the amplified TCR beta libraries were sequenced as 87-base-pair reads. As for the original processing: Across the 500 to 850 repertoires, a later analysis counted 60 million to 90 million unique TCR beta chains, about 10 million of which were shared by at least two donors. Raw reads were error-corrected and collapsed into unique sequences by a nearest-neighbor algorithm in which closely related sequences were merged to remove PCR and sequencing errors. V, D and J gene segments were assigned by aligning CDR3 sequences to IMGT reference sequences. For a sequence to be retained, a match of at least six nucleotides was required to both a V gene segment and a J gene segment. Rearrangements were classified as productive when the CDR3 lacked stop codons and remained in frame with V and J, and all other rearrangements were classified as non-productive. CDR3 was defined by IMGT convention, running from the second conserved V-encoded cysteine to the conserved J-encoded phenylalanine. In an earlier analysis of more than 550 of the donors, sequences lacking an unambiguous match to a single V gene segment were excluded. An earlier analysis of approximately 590 of the donors called V segments functional above 56.7% productive rearrangements and segregating when the between-donor standard deviation exceeded 5%. A statistical classification framework was built to diagnose cytomegalovirus status from the catalog of TCR beta chain sequences. V and J gene assignment, in a later analysis, came from comparing TCR nucleotide sequences with IMGT/GENE-DB human TR gene sequences. In a later analysis, CDR3 sequences and most-parsimonious VDJ recombination scenarios were assigned using the TCRdist pipeline. In a later analysis, each TCR beta chain was defined by its CDR3 amino acid sequence together with its V-gene family, and reads lacking a unique V-gene family were excluded. To address suspected cross-contamination and a sequencing artifact, a later analysis removed 450 to 700 highly shared, low-generation-probability nucleotide sequences. A later analysis calculated a clonal expansion index for each public chain from normalized within-repertoire ranks of inferred template counts. In a later analysis, generation probabilities were computed using a VDJ recombination model fitted to out-of-frame rearrangements, and the results were checked against IGoR. Hypergeometric tests were used in a later analysis to score TCR-TCR, TCR-HLA and TCR-CMV co-occurrence, with a repertoire-size bias correction applied to the TCR pairs. In a later analysis, false discovery rates were estimated by permuting HLA or CMV assignments 20 times. A later analysis grouped co-occurring TCRs with DBSCAN, adding TCRdist sequence similarity when clustering within HLA-allele-positive subsets. Repertoires with fewer than 30,000 or more than 120,000 public chains were left out of co-occurrence clustering, as were four to six repertoires with anomalous nucleotide sharing. TCRdb carries this immuneACCESS record with in-frame sequences only. Its versions omit some clonotypes, under half of them owing to an unresolved V gene in the studies checked, with the rest unexplained. V, J and clone size were drawn from that table, and D and trimming were deduced from the DNA. The table for this sample lists about 110,000 clones; approximately 82% of them were counted only once. Roughly 13% of the sample lies in the top ten.

Study-level results and caveats: Roughly uniform sequencing depth across donors was assumed in presence/absence analyses, although this assumption may not hold. The study gave a list of 150 to 200 TCR beta chains associated with cytomegalovirus. The authors suggested that the approach could potentially be extended to other disease states and immunological phenotypes. According to a later analysis, most CMV-associated TCR beta chains appeared to be HLA-restricted, and the HLA associations seemed to be driven largely by CMV exposure. In an earlier analysis of about 550 of the donors, most TCR beta V segments were observed in productive rearrangements about 87% or about 30% of the time, broadly matching IMGT annotations. HLA typing was unavailable for some donors at each locus, so association tests used only the typed subset. For the cohort, immune exposure information was limited to CMV serostatus. A cluster of highly shared sequence variants was judged likely to be a technical artifact of the sequencing pipeline. Most TCR sequences were seen in very few donors, while some public TCRs were found in many individuals. According to a later analysis, parvovirus B19, influenza, CMV and Epstein-Barr virus appeared linked to several top co-occurrence clusters. In a later analysis, HLA-associated TCR beta chains showed more clonal expansion and lower generation probabilities than non-associated chains that were equally common. An association between a missense DCLRE1C variant and V-gene and J-gene trimming of TCR beta chains was found in a later genetic analysis and replicated in an independent cohort. When HLA alleles, especially DR and DQ, strongly co-occurred, TCR associations were difficult to assign to individual alleles. Specific HLA alleles were associated with roughly 16,000 TCR beta sequences at a false discovery rate of 0.05 in a later analysis. Correlated functional status among segregating V segments might be attributable to linkage disequilibrium, but an unknown experimental factor could not be ruled out. In both the original and validation cohorts, the classifier was reported to diagnose cytomegalovirus status with high specificity and sensitivity. Only TCR beta chains were sequenced in this cohort, and the absence of alpha or paired-chain data limited detectable features. According to a later genetic analysis, donors in an Asian-associated ancestry cluster had fewer N-insertions in productive TCRs than the approximately 630-donor mean. A later analysis found that TCR association rates varied across HLA loci, with DRB1 alleles showing the most associated TCRs and HLA-C alleles the fewest. A further reported finding was that TCR beta sequences accurately predicted the HLA-A and HLA-B alleles for most subjects in the first cohort. A few of the identified cytomegalovirus-associated TCR beta chains were confirmed in vitro to be specific for cytomegalovirus antigens. Because counts were too low, roughly 17 rarely observed V segments, including chromosome 9 orphons, were left out of the earlier analysis of some 640 of the donors.

In total, about 650 healthy bone marrow donors made up the cohort. At the time of sampling, all cohort members were nominally healthy, though unrecorded immune exposures were likely present. The donor tested CMV seropositive and was one of the 289 seropositive cohort members. A peripheral blood sample was provided by each donor, and peripheral blood mononuclear cells were used for TCR beta sequencing. The Qiagen DNeasy Blood Extraction Kit was used to extract genomic DNA from the blood cell samples. Sequencing used PBMCs. The sequence was collected from a man in his thirties or forties in good health and CMV-seropositive.

The CDR3 has the sequence CAWSRTSNEKLFF. In nucleotide form, the sequence is TGTGCCTGGAGTAGGACATCTAATGAAAAACTGTTTTTT. Recombination linked TRBV30 to TRBJ1-4; the D gene is possibly TRBD1, with 5 bases matching. The germline V gene encodes CDR1 GTSNPN and CDR2 SVGIG (reference sequence). Inclusive of the bounding cysteine and phenylalanine, the CDR3 is 13 residues long. Of all the DNA, just the CDR3 is kept, 39 bases in frame from base 1. Between the V and J ends, shortened by 2 bases and 3 bases respectively, the junction contains 7 bases. The variable domain in full, with residues beyond the CDR3 obtained from the reference TRBV30 and TRBJ1-4 genes, is SQTIHQWPATLVQPVGSPLSLECTVEGTSNPNLYWYRQAAGRGLQLLFYSVGIGQISSEVPQNLSASRPQDRQFILSSKKLLLSDSGFYLCAWSRTSNEKLFFGSGTQLSVL.